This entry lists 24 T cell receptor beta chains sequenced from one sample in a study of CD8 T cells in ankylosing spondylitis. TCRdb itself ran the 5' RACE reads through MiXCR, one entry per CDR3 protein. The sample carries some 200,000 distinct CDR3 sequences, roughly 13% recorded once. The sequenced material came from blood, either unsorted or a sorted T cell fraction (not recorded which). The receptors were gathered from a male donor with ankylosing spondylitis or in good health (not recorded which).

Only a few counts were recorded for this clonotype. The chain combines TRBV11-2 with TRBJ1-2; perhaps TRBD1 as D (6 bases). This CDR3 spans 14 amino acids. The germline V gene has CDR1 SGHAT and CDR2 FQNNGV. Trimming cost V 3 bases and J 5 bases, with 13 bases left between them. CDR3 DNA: TGTGCCAGCAGCTTTGGAGGGGGAGGGTATGGCTACACCTTC. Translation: CASSFGGGGYGYTF.

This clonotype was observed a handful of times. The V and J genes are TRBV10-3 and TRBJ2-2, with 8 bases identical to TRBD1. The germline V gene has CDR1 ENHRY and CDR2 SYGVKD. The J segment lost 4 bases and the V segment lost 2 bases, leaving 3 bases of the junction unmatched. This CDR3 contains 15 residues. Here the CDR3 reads CAISEPGQGTGELFF. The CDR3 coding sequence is TGTGCCATCAGTGAGCCCGGACAGGGCACCGGGGAGCTGTTTTTT.

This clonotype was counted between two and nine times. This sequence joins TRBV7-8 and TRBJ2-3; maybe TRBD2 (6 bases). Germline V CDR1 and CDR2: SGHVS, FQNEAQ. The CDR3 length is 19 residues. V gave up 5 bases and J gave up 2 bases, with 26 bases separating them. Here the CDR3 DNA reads TGTGCCAGCAGCGTGCACAGAAATTACCGGGACTCGAACACAGATACGCAGTATTTT. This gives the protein CASSVHRNYRDSNTDTQYF.

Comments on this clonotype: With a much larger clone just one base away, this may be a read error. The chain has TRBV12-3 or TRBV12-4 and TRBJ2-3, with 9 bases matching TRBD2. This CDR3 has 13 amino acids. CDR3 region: CTSSPLTSGTQYF. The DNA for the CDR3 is TGTACCAGCAGTCCCCTGACTAGCGGAACGCAGTATTTT.

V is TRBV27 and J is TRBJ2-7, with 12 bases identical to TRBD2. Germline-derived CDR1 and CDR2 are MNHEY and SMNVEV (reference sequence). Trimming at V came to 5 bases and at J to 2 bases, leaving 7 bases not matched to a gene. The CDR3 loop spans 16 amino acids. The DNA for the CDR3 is TGTGCCAGCAGTCCAAGACTAGCGGGAGTAACCTACGAGCAGTACTTC. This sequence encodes CASSPRLAGVTYEQYF.

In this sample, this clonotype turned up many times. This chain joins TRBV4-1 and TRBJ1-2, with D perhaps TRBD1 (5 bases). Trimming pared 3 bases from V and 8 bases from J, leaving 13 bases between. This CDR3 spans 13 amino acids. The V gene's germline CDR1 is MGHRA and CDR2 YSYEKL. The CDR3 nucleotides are TGCGCCAGCAGCCAGACCAGGGTCGACGGCTACACCTTC. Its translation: CASSQTRVDGYTF.

The CDR3 reads CASSPRSDGGWNEQFF. The CDR3 bases are TGCGCCAGCAGCCCCCGGTCAGACGGGGGGTGGAATGAGCAGTTCTTC. The chain has TRBV4-1 and TRBJ2-1, with TRBD2 identical over 7 bases. Looked up from germline, CDR1 is MGHRA and CDR2 is YSYEKL. The CDR3 spans 16 residues. Losses at the gene ends were 4 bases for V and 7 bases for J; bases not matched to a gene: 13.

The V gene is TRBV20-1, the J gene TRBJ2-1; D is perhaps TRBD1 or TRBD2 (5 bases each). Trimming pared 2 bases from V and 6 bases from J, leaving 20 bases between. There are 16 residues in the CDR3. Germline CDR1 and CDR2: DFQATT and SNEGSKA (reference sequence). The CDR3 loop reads CSARSPGQGEINEQFF. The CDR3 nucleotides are TGCAGTGCTAGATCTCCGGGGCAGGGAGAAATCAATGAGCAGTTCTTC.

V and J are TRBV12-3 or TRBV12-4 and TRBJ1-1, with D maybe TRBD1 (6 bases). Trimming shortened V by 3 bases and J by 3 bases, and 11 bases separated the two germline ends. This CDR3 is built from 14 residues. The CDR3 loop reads CASSFFPGDTEAFF. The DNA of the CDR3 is TGTGCCAGCAGTTTTTTTCCAGGGGACACTGAAGCTTTCTTT.

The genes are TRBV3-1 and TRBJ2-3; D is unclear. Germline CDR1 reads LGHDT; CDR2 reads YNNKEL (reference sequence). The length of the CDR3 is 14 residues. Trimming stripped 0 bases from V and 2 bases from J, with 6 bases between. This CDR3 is CASSQEWATDTQYF. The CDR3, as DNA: TGTGCCAGCAGCCAAGAATGGGCCACAGATACGCAGTATTTT.

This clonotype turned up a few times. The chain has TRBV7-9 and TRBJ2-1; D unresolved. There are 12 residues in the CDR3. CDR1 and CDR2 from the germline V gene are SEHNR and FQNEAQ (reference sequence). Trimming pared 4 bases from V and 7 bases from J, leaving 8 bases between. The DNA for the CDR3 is TGTGCCAGCAGCTCCTTAAAGAATGAGCAGTTCTTC. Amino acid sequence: CASSSLKNEQFF.

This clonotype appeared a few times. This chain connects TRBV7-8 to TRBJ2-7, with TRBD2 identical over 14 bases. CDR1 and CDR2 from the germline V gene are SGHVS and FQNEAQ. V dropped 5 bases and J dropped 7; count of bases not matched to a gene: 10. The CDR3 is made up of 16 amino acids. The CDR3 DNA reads TGTGCCAGCAGCCCGTCCGGGACTAGCGGGAGAAGTGAGCAGTACTTC. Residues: CASSPSGTSGRSEQYF.

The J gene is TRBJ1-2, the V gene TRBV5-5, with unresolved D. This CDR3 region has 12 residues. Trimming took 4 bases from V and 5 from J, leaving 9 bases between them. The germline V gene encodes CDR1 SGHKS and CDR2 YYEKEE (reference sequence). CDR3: CASSPDGYGYTF. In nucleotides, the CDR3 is TGTGCCAGCAGCCCCGACGGGTATGGCTACACCTTC.

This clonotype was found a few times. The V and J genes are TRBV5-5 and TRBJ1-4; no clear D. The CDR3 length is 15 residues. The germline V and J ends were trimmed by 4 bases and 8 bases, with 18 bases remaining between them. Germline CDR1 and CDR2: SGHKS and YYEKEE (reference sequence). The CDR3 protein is CASSPGETTGEKLFF. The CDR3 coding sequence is TGTGCCAGCAGCCCCGGGGAAACAACGGGAGAAAAACTGTTTTTT.

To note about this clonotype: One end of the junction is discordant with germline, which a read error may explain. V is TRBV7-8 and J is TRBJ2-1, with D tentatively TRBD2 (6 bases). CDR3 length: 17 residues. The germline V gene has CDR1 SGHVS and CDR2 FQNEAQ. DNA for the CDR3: TGTGCCAGCAGCTTAGCGGAAACGGGAGAGACCTACGATGAGCAGTTCTTC. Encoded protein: CASSLAETGETYDEQFF.

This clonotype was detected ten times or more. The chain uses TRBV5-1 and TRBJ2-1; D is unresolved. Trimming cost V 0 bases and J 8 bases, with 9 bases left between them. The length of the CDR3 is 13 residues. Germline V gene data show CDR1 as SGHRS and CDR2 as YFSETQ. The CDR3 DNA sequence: TGCGCCAGCAGCTTGGGGGGTAGCCATGAGCAGTTCTTC. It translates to CASSLGGSHEQFF.

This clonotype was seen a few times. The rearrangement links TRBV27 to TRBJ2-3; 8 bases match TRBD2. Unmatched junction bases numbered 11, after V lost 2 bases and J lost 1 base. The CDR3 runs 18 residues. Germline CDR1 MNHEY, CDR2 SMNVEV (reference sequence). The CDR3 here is CASSLDYRGLVGTDTQYF. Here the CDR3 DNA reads TGTGCCAGCAGTTTAGACTATAGGGGACTAGTCGGCACAGATACGCAGTATTTT.

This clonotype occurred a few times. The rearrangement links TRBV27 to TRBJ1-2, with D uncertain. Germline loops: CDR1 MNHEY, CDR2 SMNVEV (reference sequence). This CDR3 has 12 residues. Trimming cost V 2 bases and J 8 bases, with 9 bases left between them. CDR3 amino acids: CASSLGGVGYTF. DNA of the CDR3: TGTGCCAGCAGTTTAGGCGGGGTGGGCTACACCTTC.

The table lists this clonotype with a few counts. CDR3 in amino acids: CASSDPERGGPYNEQFF. The CDR3, as DNA: TGTGCCAGCAGCGACCCAGAGCGGGGGGGCCCCTACAATGAGCAGTTCTTC. The rearrangement uses TRBV9 and TRBJ2-1; 10 bases match TRBD2. The CDR3 has 17 amino acids. Germline-derived CDR1 and CDR2 are SGDLS and YYNGEE. V lost 3 bases and J lost 2; bases outside the gene matches: 8.

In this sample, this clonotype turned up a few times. In DNA, the CDR3 is TGTGCCAGCAGCTCGACCTCGACAGGATGGTCCTCCTACAATGAGCAGTTCTTC. Its protein product is CASSSTSTGWSSYNEQFF. J is TRBJ2-1 and V is TRBV13; D perhaps matches TRBD1 (6 bases). Per the germline V gene, CDR1 is PRHDT and CDR2 is FYEKMQ (reference sequence). V dropped 4 bases and J dropped 0 bases, with 19 bases sitting between them. The CDR3 has 18 residues.

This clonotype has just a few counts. The CDR3 here is CASSSDVSSYEQYF. CDR3 bases: TGTGCCAGCAGTTCGGACGTTAGCTCCTACGAGCAGTACTTC. The chain uses TRBV12-3 or TRBV12-4 and TRBJ2-7; D is unresolved. The CDR3 consists of 14 residues. Trimming pared 4 bases from V and 0 bases from J, leaving 10 bases between.

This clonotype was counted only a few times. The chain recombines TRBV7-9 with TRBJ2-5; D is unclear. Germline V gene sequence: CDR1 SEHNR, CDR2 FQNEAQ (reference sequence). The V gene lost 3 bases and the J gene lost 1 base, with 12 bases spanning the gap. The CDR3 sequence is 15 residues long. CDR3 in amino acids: CASSFGPDTQETQYF. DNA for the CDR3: TGTGCCAGCAGCTTCGGCCCCGATACCCAAGAGACCCAGTACTTC.

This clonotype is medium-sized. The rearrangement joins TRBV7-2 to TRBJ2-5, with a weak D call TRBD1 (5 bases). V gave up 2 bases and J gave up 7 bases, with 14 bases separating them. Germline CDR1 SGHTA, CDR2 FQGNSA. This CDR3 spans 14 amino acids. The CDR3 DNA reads TGTGCCAGCAGCTTAAAATGGCCTCAGGGGACCCAGTACTTC. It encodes CASSLKWPQGTQYF.

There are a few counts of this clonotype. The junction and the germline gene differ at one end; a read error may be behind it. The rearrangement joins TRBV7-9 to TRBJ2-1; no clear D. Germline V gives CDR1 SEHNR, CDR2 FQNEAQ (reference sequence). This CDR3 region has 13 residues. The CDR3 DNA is TGTGCCAGCAGCTTAGTTTCCTCCAATGAGCAGTTCTTC. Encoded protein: CASSLVSSNEQFF.